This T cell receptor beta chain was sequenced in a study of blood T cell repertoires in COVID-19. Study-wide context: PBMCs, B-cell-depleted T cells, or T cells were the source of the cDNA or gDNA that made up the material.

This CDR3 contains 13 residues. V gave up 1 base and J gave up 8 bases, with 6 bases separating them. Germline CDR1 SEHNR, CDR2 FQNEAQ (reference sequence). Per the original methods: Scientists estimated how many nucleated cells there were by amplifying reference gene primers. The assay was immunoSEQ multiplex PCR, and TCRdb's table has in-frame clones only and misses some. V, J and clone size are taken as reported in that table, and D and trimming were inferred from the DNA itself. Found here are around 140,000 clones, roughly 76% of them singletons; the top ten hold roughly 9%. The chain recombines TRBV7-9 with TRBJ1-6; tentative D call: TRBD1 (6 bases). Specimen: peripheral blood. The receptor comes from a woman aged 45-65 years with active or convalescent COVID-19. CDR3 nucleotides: TGTGCCAGCAGCTTAGAGGGGGATTCACCCCTCCACTTT. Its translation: CASSLEGDSPLHF. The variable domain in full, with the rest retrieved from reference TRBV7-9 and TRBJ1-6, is DTGVSQNPRHKITKRGQNVTFRCDPISEHNRLYWYRQTLGQGPEFLTYFQNEAQLEKSRLLSDRFSAERPKGSFSTLEIQRTEQGDSAMYLCASSLEGDSPLHFGNGTRLTVT.